The 20 T cell receptor beta chains in this list originate from one sample, sequenced in a study of radiotherapy plus CTLA-4 blockade in lung cancer. This table comes from immunoSEQ multiplex PCR, and its TCRdb copy is limited to in-frame clones, with some not included. The repertoire holds 81,000 or so clones, over 75% seen once, with more than 14% in the top ten. The sample here was peripheral blood, taken from a patient treated with radiotherapy plus ipilimumab. The receptors come from a human donor with non-small cell lung cancer that progressed on radiotherapy plus ipilimumab.

This CDR3 reads CAWSVGIGYTF. CDR3 nucleotides: TGTGCCTGGAGTGTCGGGATTGGCTACACCTTC. The J gene is TRBJ1-2, the V gene TRBV30; D ambiguous. V gave up 0 bases and J gave up 7 bases, with 6 bases separating them. The CDR3 has 11 amino acids. Germline V gene data show CDR1 as GTSNPN and CDR2 as SVGIG (reference sequence).

The chain carries TRBV7-8 and TRBJ1-5; no clear D. The germline V and J ends were trimmed by 4 bases and 4 bases, with 11 bases remaining between them. The CDR3 contains 14 residues. Germline assignment: CDR1 SGHVS and CDR2 FQNEAQ. Here the CDR3 reads CASSSGWGNQPQHF. CDR3 nucleotides: TGTGCCAGCAGCTCCGGGTGGGGTAATCAGCCCCAGCATTTT.

DNA of the CDR3: TGCGCCAGCAGGGAAAGACTCCTAACCGAGGAGCAGTTCTTC. Protein: CASRERLLTEEQFF. V gene TRBV5-1 combines with J gene TRBJ2-1; D is unresolved. The germline V gene encodes CDR1 SGHRS and CDR2 YFSETQ. The V gene lost 5 bases and the J gene lost 10 bases, with 19 bases spanning the gap. This CDR3 region has 14 residues. Using reference TRBV5-1 and TRBJ2-1 for the parts outside the CDR3, the full variable domain is KAGVTQTPRYLIKTRGQQVTLSCSPISGHRSVSWYQQTPGQGLQFLFEYFSETQRNKGNFPGRFSGRQFSNSRSEMNVSTLELGDSALYLCASRERLLTEEQFFGPGTRLTVL.

V gene TRBV4-3 combines with J gene TRBJ2-5, with D perhaps TRBD1 (6 bases). Trimming took off 3 bases at V and 7 bases at J, with 18 bases between the two ends. This CDR3 is built from 15 residues. Germline CDR1 reads LGHNA; CDR2 reads YSLEER. CDR3 amino acids: CASSQQQGVQGTQYF. The DNA for the CDR3 is TGCGCCAGCAGCCAGCAACAGGGAGTGCAGGGGACCCAGTACTTC.

The chain carries TRBV5-1 and TRBJ2-1, with 13 bases fitting TRBD2. Trimming cost V 4 bases and J 3 bases; bases outside gene matches: 7. The CDR3 is 17 amino acids. The V gene's germline CDR1 is SGHRS and CDR2 YFSETQ. The DNA of the CDR3 is TGCGCCAGCAGCACCGGGACTAGCGGGGCTTACTACAATGAGCAGTTCTTC. It codes for CASSTGTSGAYYNEQFF. Together with reference TRBV5-1 and TRBJ2-1, the CDR3 gives the full variable domain: KAGVTQTPRYLIKTRGQQVTLSCSPISGHRSVSWYQQTPGQGLQFLFEYFSETQRNKGNFPGRFSGRQFSNSRSEMNVSTLELGDSALYLCASSTGTSGAYYNEQFFGPGTRLTVL.

This chain joins TRBV20-1 and TRBJ2-1, with D possibly TRBD2 on 5 matching bases. This CDR3 is 11 amino acids long. From germline, CDR1 is DFQATT and CDR2 SNEGSKA (reference sequence). Trimming pared 3 bases from V and 8 bases from J, leaving 8 bases between. The CDR3 DNA follows: TGCAGTGCTAGGCTAGCCGATGAGCAGTTCTTC. Its protein product is CSARLADEQFF.

This rearrangement joins TRBV5-1 to TRBJ2-3, with a tentative D call TRBD2 (6 bases). Germline V gene lookup returns CDR1 SGHRS and CDR2 YFSETQ. The CDR3 runs to 13 residues. Between the trimmed V and J ends, which lost 6 bases and 3 bases, there was a span of 11 bases. The CDR3 nucleotides read TGCGCCAGCATCGGCGGGGCGACAGATACGCAGTATTTT. Translating gives CASIGGATDTQYF.

This chain links TRBV9 with TRBJ2-3; 13 bases line up with TRBD2. The length of the CDR3 is 18 residues. V trimming: 0 bases; J trimming: 4 bases; junction bases outside the gene matches: 8. The germline V gene encodes CDR1 SGDLS and CDR2 YYNGEE. DNA for the CDR3: TGTGCCAGCAGCGTAGCCGGGAGACTAGCGGGAGGAGCAGATACGCAGTATTTT. Translation gives CASSVAGRLAGGADTQYF.

This clone was recorded a few times. The chain carries TRBV11-3 and TRBJ2-2; TRBD2 aligns across 10 bases. V gave up 0 bases and J gave up 4 bases; unmatched junction bases: 14. CDR1 is SGHNT, CDR2 YENEEA, per germline. The CDR3 has 20 residues. CDR3 protein: CASSLDLPLAGAGGTGELFF. In DNA form, the CDR3 reads TGTGCCAGCAGCTTAGATCTGCCCCTAGCGGGAGCTGGTGGCACCGGGGAGCTGTTTTTT.

The gene calls are TRBV11-2 and TRBJ1-1, with no clear D. The CDR3 is 12 amino acids. V lost 6 bases to trimming and J lost 5 bases, with 10 bases between them. Germline V gives CDR1 SGHAT, CDR2 FQNNGV. CDR3 sequence (DNA): TGTGCCAGCAGGCCCATTACGACTGAAGCTTTCTTT. Its translation: CASRPITTEAFF.

This clone was detected only a few times. This rearrangement joins TRBV30 to TRBJ1-4; D uncertain. CDR3 size: 15 residues. V lost 5 bases to trimming and J lost 0 bases, with 13 bases between them. Germline V gives CDR1 GTSNPN, CDR2 SVGIG (reference sequence). The CDR3 sequence: CAWDGSVATNEKLFF. CDR3 sequence (DNA): TGTGCCTGGGACGGGTCAGTGGCAACTAATGAAAAACTGTTTTTT.

V and J are TRBV5-4 and TRBJ2-2; D may correspond to TRBD1 or TRBD2 (5 bases each). CDR1 is SGHNT, CDR2 YYREEE, per germline (reference sequence). V gave up 0 bases and J gave up 0 bases, with 9 bases separating them. CDR3 length equals 16 residues. In DNA form, the CDR3 reads TGTGCCAGCAGCTTGGGGCGAGGGGCGAACACCGGGGAGCTGTTTTTT. This gives the protein CASSLGRGANTGELFF.

The chain uses TRBV28 and TRBJ1-1; D is undetermined. This CDR3 contains 14 residues. V was trimmed by 7 bases and J by 5 bases, leaving 17 bases between them. Per the germline V gene, CDR1 is MDHEN and CDR2 is SYDVKM. This chain's CDR3 is CASTPGTMGTEAFF. The DNA for the CDR3 is TGTGCCAGCACCCCAGGAACCATGGGTACTGAAGCTTTCTTT.

The rearrangement joins TRBV6-6 to TRBJ2-5, with 10 positions matching TRBD1. The V gene's germline CDR1 is MNHNY and CDR2 SVGAGI (reference sequence). V shed 6 bases and J 5 bases; nucleotides not matched to a gene: 6. CDR3 length equals 14 residues. The CDR3 DNA reads as TGTGCCAGCAGGCGGGACAGGGGTTGGGAGACCCAGTACTTC. Translating it yields CASRRDRGWETQYF.

This clone was picked up one time. V and J are TRBV10-3 and TRBJ1-5; D is unresolved. Germline CDR1 and CDR2: ENHRY and SYGVKD. Trimming removed 2 bases at V and 0 bases at J, with 5 bases between. The CDR3 loop spans 14 amino acids. The CDR3 sequence: CAISEGSSNQPQHF. The CDR3 DNA is TGTGCCATCAGTGAGGGGTCTAGCAATCAGCCCCAGCATTTT.

V gene TRBV4-2 combines with J gene TRBJ2-3; 11 bases map to TRBD2. This CDR3 has 17 residues. J was trimmed by 0 bases and V by 3 bases; bases with no gene match: 5. CDR1 is LGHNA and CDR2 is YNFKEQ in the germline V gene. The CDR3 loop is CASSQGLAESSTDTQYF. CDR3 DNA sequence: TGTGCCAGCAGCCAGGGACTAGCGGAATCTAGCACAGATACGCAGTATTTT.

This clone was seen once. The chain links TRBV11-1 to TRBJ1-2, with TRBD1 as a possible D gene (6 bases). Germline CDR1 reads SGHAT; CDR2 reads FQDESV (reference sequence). The ends were cut back, 5 bases at V and 3 bases at J, with 10 bases in the middle. There are 13 residues in the CDR3. The CDR3 bases are TGTGCCAGCAGCCCAGGACAGTACTATGGCTACACCTTC. Its translation: CASSPGQYYGYTF. The full variable domain, its missing parts supplied by reference TRBV11-1 and TRBJ1-2, is EAEVAQSPRYKITEKSQAVAFWCDPISGHATLYWYRQILGQGPELLVQFQDESVVDDSQLPKDRFSAERLKGVDSTLKIQPAELGDSAMYLCASSPGQYYGYTFGSGTRLTVV.

CDR3 DNA sequence: TGTGCCAGCAGCGTAGGATCGGGAACCCTAGAGACCCAGTACTTC. Amino acid sequence: CASSVGSGTLETQYF. V gene TRBV9 combines with J gene TRBJ2-5; TRBD2 is a possible D gene (5 bases). Per germline, CDR1 SGDLS and CDR2 YYNGEE. CDR3 length: 15 residues. V was shortened by 0 bases and J by 4 bases, with 13 bases between the two germline ends.

In its sample, this clone was seen once. V is TRBV7-2 and J is TRBJ2-2, with no clear D. V dropped 0 bases and J dropped 5 bases, with 7 bases sitting between them. The length of the CDR3 is 14 residues. The germline CDR1 and CDR2 sequences are SGHTA and FQGNSA. The CDR3 DNA reads as TGTGCCAGCAGCTTAGCGCTACAGACCGGGGAGCTGTTTTTT. Translating it yields CASSLALQTGELFF.

The chain is built from TRBV2 and TRBJ1-6, with D unclear. The germline V gene has CDR1 SNHLY and CDR2 FYNNEI. V dropped 2 bases and J dropped 10 bases, with 9 bases sitting between them. CDR3 size: 13 residues. CDR3 residues: CASSEQEDSPLHF. DNA of the CDR3: TGTGCCAGCAGTGAACAGGAGGACTCACCCCTCCACTTT.